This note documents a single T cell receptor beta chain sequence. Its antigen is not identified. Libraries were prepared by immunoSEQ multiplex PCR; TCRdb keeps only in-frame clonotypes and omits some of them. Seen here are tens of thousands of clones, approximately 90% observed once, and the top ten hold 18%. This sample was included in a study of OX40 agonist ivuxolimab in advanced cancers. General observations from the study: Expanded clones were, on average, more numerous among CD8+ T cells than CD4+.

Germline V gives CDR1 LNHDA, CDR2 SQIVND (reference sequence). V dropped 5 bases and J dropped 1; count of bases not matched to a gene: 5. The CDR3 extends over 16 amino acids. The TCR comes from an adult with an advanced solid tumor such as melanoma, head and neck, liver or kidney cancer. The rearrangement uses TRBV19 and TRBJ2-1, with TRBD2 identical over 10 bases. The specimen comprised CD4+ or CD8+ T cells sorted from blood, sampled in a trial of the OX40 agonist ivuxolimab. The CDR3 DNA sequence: TGTGCCAGTAGTCTCGGGACTAGCGTTTCCTACAATGAGCAGTTCTTC. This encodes CASSLGTSVSYNEQFF.